These 14 T cell receptor beta chains were sequenced from one sample in a study of T cell responses to AZD1222 COVID-19 vaccine. Sequencing was performed with immunoSEQ multiplex PCR; in TCRdb, only in-frame clones are kept and a portion is missing. The sample lists 85,000 to 130,000 clones, around nine tenths seen once, with around 3.2% in the top ten. Sequenced material: peripheral blood, taken on day 0 of AZD1222 vaccination. These receptors all stem from an adult in good health.

J is TRBJ1-1 and V is TRBV6-5; maybe TRBD1 (6 bases). The CDR3 totals 14 residues. The germline V gene has CDR1 MNHEY and CDR2 SVGAGI. V lost 8 bases, J lost 7 bases, and 20 bases lay in between. CDR3: CASGLSFGGGEAFF. DNA for the CDR3: TGTGCCAGCGGTCTCTCCTTCGGGGGCGGTGAAGCTTTCTTT.

The chain uses TRBV4-1 and TRBJ1-4; D remains ambiguous. V gave up 0 bases and J gave up 5 bases, with 22 bases separating them. Germline V lookup: CDR1 MGHRA, CDR2 YSYEKL. The CDR3 length is 19 residues. Here the CDR3 reads CASSQDRPFGLARNEKLFF. Here the CDR3 DNA reads TGCGCCAGCAGCCAAGATCGGCCGTTCGGTCTTGCGAGAAATGAAAAACTGTTTTTT.

The chain joins TRBV10-3 to TRBJ2-2, with a possible D match to TRBD2 (6 bases). Trimming pared 6 bases from V and 6 bases from J, leaving 20 bases between. Germline V gene lookup returns CDR1 ENHRY and CDR2 SYGVKD. CDR3 size: 16 residues. CDR3 sequence (DNA): TGTGCCATCAGCTCCCGGGAGCTTGGCGGGGCCGGGGAGCTGTTTTTT. As protein: CAISSRELGGAGELFF.

The chain couples TRBV7-2 to TRBJ1-5; the D is unclear. The V gene's germline CDR1 is SGHTA and CDR2 FQGNSA. Trimming left V 5 bases short and J 0 bases short, with 11 bases between. This CDR3 has 15 amino acids. CDR3 sequence: CASSAQVHSNQPQHF. The DNA for the CDR3 is TGTGCCAGCAGCGCCCAGGTTCATAGCAATCAGCCCCAGCATTTT. Based on the CDR3 plus reference TRBV7-2 and TRBJ1-5, the full variable domain is GAGVSQSPSNKVTEKGKDVELRCDPISGHTALYWYRQSLGQGLEFLIYFQGNSAPDKSGLPSDRFSAERTGGSVSTLTIQRTQQEDSAVYLCASSAQVHSNQPQHFGDGTRLSIL.

The rearrangement uses TRBV7-2 and TRBJ1-1, with D tentatively TRBD1 (5 bases). The V end lost 1 base, the J end lost 1 base, and 10 bases lay between the germline ends. CDR1 SGHTA and CDR2 FQGNSA come from the germline V gene. This CDR3 region has 15 residues. This CDR3 reads CASSLVTGANTEAFF. The CDR3 nucleotides are TGTGCCAGCAGCTTAGTGACCGGGGCGAACACTGAAGCTTTCTTT.

This chain links TRBV30 with TRBJ2-1; 7 positions match TRBD2. The CDR3 covers 17 residues. The trim removed 2 bases at V and 4 bases at J, leaving 14 bases unmatched. CDR1 is GTSNPN and CDR2 is SVGIG in the germline V gene (reference sequence). The CDR3 DNA follows: TGTGCCTGGAGTTTCCCTGGCCCGGGGAGGGCGTACAATGAGCAGTTCTTC. Encoded protein: CAWSFPGPGRAYNEQFF.

J is TRBJ1-6 and V is TRBV30, with D possibly TRBD1 on 5 matching bases. Trimming took off 1 base at V and 10 bases at J, with 20 bases between the two ends. Germline lookup yields CDR1 GTSNPN and CDR2 SVGIG (reference sequence). The CDR3 extends over 16 amino acids. The DNA of the CDR3 is TGTGCCTGGAGTGGAGAGACAGAGTTGCTACGGTCACCCCTCCACTTT. This encodes CAWSGETELLRSPLHF.

CDR3 in DNA: TGTGCCAGTAGTATCTGGGGACAGGGGAAGGTCAGAAATTCACCCCTCCACTTT. This encodes CASSIWGQGKVRNSPLHF. The J gene is TRBJ1-6, the V gene TRBV19; 10 positions agree with TRBD1. V trimming: 3 bases; J trimming: 7 bases; junction bases outside the gene matches: 12. The germline gives CDR1 LNHDA, CDR2 SQIVND (reference sequence). This CDR3 spans 18 amino acids.

The V gene is TRBV19, the J gene TRBJ2-7; possible D gene TRBD2, 7 bases. Germline CDR1 LNHDA, CDR2 SQIVND (reference sequence). This CDR3 has 17 amino acids. V was pared by 4 bases and J by 0 bases, with 19 bases between. CDR3 in DNA: TGTGCCAGTAGTACCCAGGGGAGCGGGGTTAGCTCCTACGAGCAGTACTTC. It is translated as CASSTQGSGVSSYEQYF.

The chain is built from TRBV3-1 (or the pseudogene TRBV3-2) and TRBJ1-5, with 7 positions matching TRBD1. The V and J ends lost 5 bases and 0 bases, in that order; junction bases with no gene match: 10. The CDR3 covers 17 residues. Germline lookup yields CDR1 LGHDT and CDR2 YNNKEL (reference sequence). This CDR3 is CASSLRDSHYSNQPQHF. The CDR3 DNA sequence: TGTGCCAGCAGCTTGCGGGACAGTCATTATAGCAATCAGCCCCAGCATTTT.

The chain carries TRBV11-2 and TRBJ1-5; D remains ambiguous. The CDR3 extends over 13 amino acids. Germline V gives CDR1 SGHAT, CDR2 FQNNGV. V was clipped by 5 bases and J by 7 bases, with 12 bases between them. The CDR3: CASSPDSVQPQHF. The DNA of the CDR3 is TGTGCCAGCAGCCCAGATTCTGTACAGCCCCAGCATTTT. The variable domain in full, completed from reference TRBV11-2 and TRBJ1-5, reads EAGVAQSPRYKIIEKRQSVAFWCNPISGHATLYWYQQILGQGPKLLIQFQNNGVVDDSQLPKDRFSAERLKGVDSTLKIQPAKLEDSAVYLCASSPDSVQPQHFGDGTRLSIL.

The V and J genes are TRBV15 and TRBJ2-7; possibly TRBD1 or TRBD2 for D (6 bases each). Trimming took off 0 bases at V and 7 bases at J, with 19 bases between the two ends. The V gene's germline CDR1 is LNHNV and CDR2 YYDKDF (reference sequence). This CDR3 region has 16 residues. This CDR3 is CATSRDADPGAWEQYF. The CDR3 coding sequence is TGTGCCACCAGCAGAGATGCCGACCCGGGGGCTTGGGAGCAGTACTTC.

The chain recombines TRBV27 with TRBJ2-7; 11 positions agree with TRBD1. Germline CDR1 MNHEY, CDR2 SMNVEV (reference sequence). CDR3 length: 15 amino acids. J gave up 4 bases and V 6 bases, and 8 bases lay outside the gene matches. The CDR3 region is CASSSTGTGGYEQYF. The DNA for the CDR3 is TGTGCCAGCAGCTCCACCGGGACAGGGGGGTACGAGCAGTACTTC.

V usage is TRBV28 and J usage is TRBJ1-1; TRBD1 matches 8 bases. Germline V CDR1 and CDR2: MDHEN, SYDVKM. This CDR3 region has 14 residues. V trimming: 7 bases; J trimming: 0 bases; junction bases outside the gene matches: 4. CDR3 protein: CASTPTGVNTEAFF. CDR3 nucleotides: TGTGCCAGCACCCCGACAGGGGTGAACACTGAAGCTTTCTTT.